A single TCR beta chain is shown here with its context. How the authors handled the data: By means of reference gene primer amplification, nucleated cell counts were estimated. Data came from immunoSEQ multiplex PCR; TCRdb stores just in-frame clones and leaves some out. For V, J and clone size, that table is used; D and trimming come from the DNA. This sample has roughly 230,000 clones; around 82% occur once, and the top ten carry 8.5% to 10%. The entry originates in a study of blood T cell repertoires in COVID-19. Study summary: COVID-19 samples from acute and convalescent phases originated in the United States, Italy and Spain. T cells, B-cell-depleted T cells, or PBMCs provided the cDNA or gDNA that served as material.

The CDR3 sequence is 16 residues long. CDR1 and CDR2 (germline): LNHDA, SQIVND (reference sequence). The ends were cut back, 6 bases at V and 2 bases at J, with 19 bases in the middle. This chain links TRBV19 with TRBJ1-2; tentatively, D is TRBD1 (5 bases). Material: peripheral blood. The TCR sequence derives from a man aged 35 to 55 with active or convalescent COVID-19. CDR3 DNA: TGTGCCAGTAGGATCTTTGACAGCGAACTGAACTATGGCTACACCTTC. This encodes CASRIFDSELNYGYTF.